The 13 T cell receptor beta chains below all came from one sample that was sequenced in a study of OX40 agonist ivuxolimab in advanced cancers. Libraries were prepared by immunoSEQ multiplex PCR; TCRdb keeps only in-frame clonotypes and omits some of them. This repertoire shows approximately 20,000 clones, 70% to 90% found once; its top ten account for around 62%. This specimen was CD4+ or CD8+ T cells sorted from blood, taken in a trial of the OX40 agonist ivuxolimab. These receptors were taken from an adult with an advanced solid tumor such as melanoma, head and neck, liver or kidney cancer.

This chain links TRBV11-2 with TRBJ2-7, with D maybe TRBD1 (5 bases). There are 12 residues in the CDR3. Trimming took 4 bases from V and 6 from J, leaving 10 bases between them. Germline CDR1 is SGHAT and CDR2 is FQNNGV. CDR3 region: CASSSQGSEQYF. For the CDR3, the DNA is TGTGCCAGCAGCTCCCAGGGTAGCGAGCAGTACTTC.

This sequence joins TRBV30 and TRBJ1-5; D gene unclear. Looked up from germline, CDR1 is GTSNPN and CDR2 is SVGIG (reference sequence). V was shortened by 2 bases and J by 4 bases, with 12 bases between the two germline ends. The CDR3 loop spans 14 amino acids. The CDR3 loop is CAWSTGQANQPQHF. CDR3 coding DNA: TGTGCCTGGAGTACCGGCCAGGCTAATCAGCCCCAGCATTTT. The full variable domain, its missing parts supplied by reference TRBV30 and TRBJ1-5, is SQTIHQWPATLVQPVGSPLSLECTVEGTSNPNLYWYRQAAGRGLQLLFYSVGIGQISSEVPQNLSASRPQDRQFILSSKKLLLSDSGFYLCAWSTGQANQPQHFGDGTRLSIL.

In DNA form, the CDR3 reads TGTGCCTGGTCAGGGGCAGGGGAGCAGTACTTC. Its translation: CAWSGAGEQYF. The chain employs TRBV30 and TRBJ2-7; TRBD1 is a possible D gene (6 bases). Germline V lookup: CDR1 GTSNPN, CDR2 SVGIG (reference sequence). The CDR3 spans 11 residues. Trimming shortened V by 5 bases and J by 7 bases, and 12 bases separated the two germline ends. The full variable domain, with the rest looked up from reference TRBV30 and TRBJ2-7, is SQTIHQWPATLVQPVGSPLSLECTVEGTSNPNLYWYRQAAGRGLQLLFYSVGIGQISSEVPQNLSASRPQDRQFILSSKKLLLSDSGFYLCAWSGAGEQYFGPGTRLTVT.

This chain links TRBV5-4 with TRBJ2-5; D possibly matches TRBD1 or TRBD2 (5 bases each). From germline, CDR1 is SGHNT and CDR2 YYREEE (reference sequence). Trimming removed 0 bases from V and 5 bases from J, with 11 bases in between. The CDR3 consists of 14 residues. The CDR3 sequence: CASSLDQGAETQYF. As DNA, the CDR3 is TGTGCCAGCAGCTTGGATCAGGGAGCGGAGACCCAGTACTTC.

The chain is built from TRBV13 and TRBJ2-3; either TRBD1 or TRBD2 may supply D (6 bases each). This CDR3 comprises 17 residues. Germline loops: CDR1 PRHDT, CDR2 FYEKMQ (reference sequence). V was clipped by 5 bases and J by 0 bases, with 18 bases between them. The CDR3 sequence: CASSEGGGSSSTDTQYF. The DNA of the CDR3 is TGTGCCAGCAGCGAGGGGGGCGGCTCCTCTAGCACAGATACGCAGTATTTT.

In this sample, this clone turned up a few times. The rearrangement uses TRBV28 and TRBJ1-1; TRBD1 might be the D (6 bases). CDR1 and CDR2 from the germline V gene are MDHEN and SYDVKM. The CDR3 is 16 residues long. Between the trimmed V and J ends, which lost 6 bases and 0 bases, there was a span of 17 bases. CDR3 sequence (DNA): TGTGCCAGCAGGGCTCTGGGGGGGCTCGTGAACACTGAAGCTTTCTTT. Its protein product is CASRALGGLVNTEAFF. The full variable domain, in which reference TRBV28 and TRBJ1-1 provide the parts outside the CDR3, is DVKVTQSSRYLVKRTGEKVFLECVQDMDHENMFWYRQDPGLGLRLIYFSYDVKMKEKGDIPEGYSVSREKKERFSLILESASTNQTSMYLCASRALGGLVNTEAFFGQGTRLTVV.

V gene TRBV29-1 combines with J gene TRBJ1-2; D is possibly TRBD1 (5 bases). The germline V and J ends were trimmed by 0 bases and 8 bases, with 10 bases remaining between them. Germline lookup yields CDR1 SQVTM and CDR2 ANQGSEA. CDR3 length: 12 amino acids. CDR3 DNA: TGCAGCGTTGAAGATCCGGGGCGCGGCTACACCTTC. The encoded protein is CSVEDPGRGYTF.

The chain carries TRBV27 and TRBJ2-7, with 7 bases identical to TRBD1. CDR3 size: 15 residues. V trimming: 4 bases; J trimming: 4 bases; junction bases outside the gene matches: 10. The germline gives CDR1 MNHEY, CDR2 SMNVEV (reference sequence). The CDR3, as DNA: TGTGCCAGCAGTTCCCGAGAGGGACAGCCGTACGAGCAGTACTTC. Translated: CASSSREGQPYEQYF.

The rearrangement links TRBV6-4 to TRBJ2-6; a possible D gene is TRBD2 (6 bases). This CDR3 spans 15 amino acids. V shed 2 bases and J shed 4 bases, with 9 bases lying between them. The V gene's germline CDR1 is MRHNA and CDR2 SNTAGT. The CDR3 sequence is CASSDGRSGANVLTF. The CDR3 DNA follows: TGTGCCAGCAGTGACGGGAGGTCCGGGGCCAACGTCCTGACTTTC.

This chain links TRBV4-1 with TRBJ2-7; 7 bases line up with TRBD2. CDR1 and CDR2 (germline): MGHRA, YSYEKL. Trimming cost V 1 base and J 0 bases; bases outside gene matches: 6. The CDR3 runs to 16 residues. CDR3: CASSQVPSGSSYEQYF. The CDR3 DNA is TGCGCCAGCAGCCAAGTGCCTAGCGGCAGCTCCTACGAGCAGTACTTC.

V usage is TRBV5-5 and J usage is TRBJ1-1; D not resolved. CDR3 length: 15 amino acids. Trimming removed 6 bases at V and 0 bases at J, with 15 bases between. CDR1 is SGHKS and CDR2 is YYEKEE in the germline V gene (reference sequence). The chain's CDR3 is CASKGATPMNTEAFF. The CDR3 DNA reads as TGTGCCAGCAAAGGAGCGACTCCGATGAACACTGAAGCTTTCTTT.

The CDR3 region has the DNA TGTGCCAGCAGTTTCTCAAACACCGGGGAGCTGTTTTTT. It encodes CASSFSNTGELFF. The V gene is TRBV27, the J gene TRBJ2-2; no clear D. The germline V gene encodes CDR1 MNHEY and CDR2 SMNVEV (reference sequence). This CDR3 has 13 amino acids. The V end lost 3 bases, the J end lost 2 bases, and 4 bases lay between the germline ends.

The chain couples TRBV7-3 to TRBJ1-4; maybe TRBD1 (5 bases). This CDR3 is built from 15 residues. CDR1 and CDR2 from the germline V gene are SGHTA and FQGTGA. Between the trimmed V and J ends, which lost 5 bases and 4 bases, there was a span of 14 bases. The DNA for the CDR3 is TGTGCCAGCAGCCCCCCGGGACCGGATAATGAAAAACTGTTTTTT. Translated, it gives CASSPPGPDNEKLFF.